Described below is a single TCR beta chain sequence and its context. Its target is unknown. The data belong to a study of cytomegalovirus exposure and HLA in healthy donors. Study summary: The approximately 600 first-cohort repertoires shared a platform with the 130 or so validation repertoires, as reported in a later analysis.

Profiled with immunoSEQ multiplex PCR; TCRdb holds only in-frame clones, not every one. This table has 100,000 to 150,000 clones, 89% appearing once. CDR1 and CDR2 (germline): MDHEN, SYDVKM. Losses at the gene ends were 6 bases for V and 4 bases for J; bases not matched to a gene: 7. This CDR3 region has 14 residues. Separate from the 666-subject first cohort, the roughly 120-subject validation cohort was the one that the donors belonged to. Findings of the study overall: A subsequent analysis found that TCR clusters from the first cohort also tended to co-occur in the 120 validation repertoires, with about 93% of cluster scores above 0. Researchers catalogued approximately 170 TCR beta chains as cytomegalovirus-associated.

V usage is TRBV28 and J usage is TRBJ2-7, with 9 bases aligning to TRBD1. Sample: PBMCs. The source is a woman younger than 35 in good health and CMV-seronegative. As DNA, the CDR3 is TGTGCCAGCAGCCTCACAGGGGGCGCATACGAGCAGTACGTC. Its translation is CASSLTGGAYEQYV.